This T cell receptor beta chain is from a study of beta chain features in type 1 diabetes. Markers CD45RO/CCR7/CD25/CD127/CD95/CD27 served to sort CD4+ naive, central memory, regulatory and stem cell-like memory cells. V shed 5 bases and J 5 bases; nucleotides not matched to a gene: 3. This CDR3 has 13 amino acids. Germline lookup yields CDR1 SGHNT and CDR2 YENEEA. TCRB transcripts that were expressed got sequenced, as all of the isolated RNA had been reverse transcribed. This table comes from immunoSEQ multiplex PCR, and its TCRdb copy is limited to in-frame clones, with some not included. Of roughly 140,000 clones in the sample, 6.5% to 8.5% were seen once.

Sequencing input: central memory CD4+ T cells from blood. The chain joins TRBV11-3 to TRBJ1-1; 9 nucleotides align to TRBD1. The source is a woman aged 25 to 39 in good health. The CDR3 loop reads CASSLDRGTEAFF. DNA of the CDR3: TGTGCCAGCAGCCTGGACAGGGGAACTGAAGCTTTCTTT.